This passage covers 32 T cell receptor beta chains from one sample sequenced in a study of T cell clonotyping in hematopoietic cell transplantation. Sample time point: recipient sample about 28 days before transplant, after cytoreduction. Profiling relied on immunoSEQ multiplex PCR, and the TCRdb table lists in-frame clones only, not all of them. The sample lists roughly 50,000 clones; approximately 90% were seen once. The sequencing here drew on peripheral blood mononuclear cells, taken before stem cell transplant. Receptors were obtained from a man in his fifties or sixties with biphenotypic leukemia. Some clones in this sample may be carry-over from other donors' samples.

The V and J genes are TRBV6-1 and TRBJ2-3, with D unclear. The germline V gene has CDR1 MNHNS and CDR2 SASEGT. The CDR3 has 13 amino acids. V shed 2 bases and J shed 1 base, with 4 bases lying between them. The chain's CDR3 is CASSEHGTDTQYF. Here the CDR3 DNA reads TGTGCCAGCAGTGAACATGGCACAGATACGCAGTATTTT.

The chain employs TRBV29-1 and TRBJ2-7; tentative D call: TRBD1 (5 bases). Between the trimmed V and J ends, which lost 7 bases and 5 bases, there was a span of 12 bases. Germline V lookup: CDR1 SQVTM, CDR2 ANQGSEA. CDR3 length: 11 amino acids. CDR3: CSAVRENEQYF. For the CDR3, the DNA is TGCAGCGCTGTCAGGGAAAACGAGCAGTACTTC.

The V call is TRBV6-1, the J call TRBJ1-1; TRBD1 is a possible D gene (6 bases). This CDR3 has 15 amino acids. V was pared by 6 bases and J by 0 bases, with 14 bases between. Germline assignment: CDR1 MNHNS and CDR2 SASEGT. CDR3 loop: CASSPMGGLNTEAFF. CDR3 nucleotides: TGTGCCAGCAGCCCTATGGGGGGCCTGAACACTGAAGCTTTCTTT.

The V and J genes are TRBV9 and TRBJ2-5; D is unclear. The length of the CDR3 is 13 residues. Trimming removed 2 bases at V and 2 bases at J, with 7 bases between. The V gene's germline CDR1 is SGDLS and CDR2 YYNGEE. The CDR3 bases are TGTGCCAGCAGCGTTCCAGAGCAAGAGACCCAGTACTTC. The encoded protein is CASSVPEQETQYF. The full variable domain, rest sourced from reference TRBV9 and TRBJ2-5, is DSGVTQTPKHLITATGQRVTLRCSPRSGDLSVYWYQQSLDQGLQFLIQYYNGEERAKGNILERFSAQQFPDLHSELNLSSLELGDSALYFCASSVPEQETQYFGPGTRLLVL.

The V call is TRBV7-8, the J call TRBJ2-5; D remains ambiguous. The germline V gene encodes CDR1 SGHVS and CDR2 FQNEAQ. V was trimmed by 2 bases and J by 4 bases, leaving 8 bases between them. This CDR3 spans 13 amino acids. CDR3 residues: CASSLWHGETQYF. The CDR3 DNA is TGTGCCAGCAGCTTATGGCATGGAGAGACCCAGTACTTC.

The rearrangement links TRBV4-2 to TRBJ2-2; a weak D match, TRBD2 (5 bases). V was pared by 1 base and J by 3 bases, with 12 bases between. The CDR3 has 16 residues. Germline V gene data show CDR1 as LGHNA and CDR2 as YNFKEQ. In DNA form, the CDR3 reads TGTGCCAGCAGCCAAGTACGGGCAGCGGACACCGGGGAGCTGTTTTTT. Its translation is CASSQVRAADTGELFF.

The chain recombines TRBV2 with TRBJ1-2, with 7 bases lining up with TRBD1. The V segment lost 6 bases and the J segment 6 bases; nucleotides outside the gene matches: 10. The CDR3 has 14 amino acids. The germline V gene has CDR1 SNHLY and CDR2 FYNNEI. CDR3 nucleotide sequence: TGTGCCAGCAGGAGAAACAGGGGCGGTGATGGCTACACCTTC. This translates into CASRRNRGGDGYTF.

The V call is TRBV5-4, the J call TRBJ2-7; 8 bases are a match to TRBD1. Germline V gives CDR1 SGHNT, CDR2 YYREEE (reference sequence). With V trimmed by 4 bases and J by 1 base, 4 bases remained unmatched. The CDR3 is made up of 14 amino acids. CDR3 region: CASSARDRSYEQYF. The DNA of the CDR3 is TGTGCCAGCAGCGCGCGGGACAGGTCCTACGAGCAGTACTTC.

CDR3 region: CASRTDREANYGYTF. The CDR3 nucleotides read TGTGCCAGCAGAACGGACAGGGAAGCTAACTATGGCTACACCTTC. The chain links TRBV2 to TRBJ1-2; 8 nucleotides match TRBD1. The CDR3 loop spans 15 amino acids. In germline, CDR1 is SNHLY, CDR2 FYNNEI. J gave up 0 bases and V 6 bases, and 6 bases lay outside the gene matches.

The chain links TRBV6-5 to TRBJ1-2; D gene ambiguous. Per the germline V gene, CDR1 is MNHEY and CDR2 is SVGAGI. The V gene lost 0 bases and the J gene lost 0 bases, with 11 bases spanning the gap. CDR3 size: 16 residues. In DNA form, the CDR3 reads TGTGCCAGCAGTTACTCGATGGCGGCTGCTAACTATGGCTACACCTTC. As protein: CASSYSMAAANYGYTF.

This clone was observed a single time. The rearrangement links TRBV5-8 to TRBJ1-2, with D perhaps matching TRBD1 (6 bases). Germline-derived CDR1 and CDR2 are SGHTS and YDEGEE. Trimming cost V 0 bases and J 6 bases, with 6 bases left between them. The CDR3 length is 12 residues. The CDR3 loop is CASSLDRDGYTF. CDR3 DNA: TGTGCCAGCAGCTTGGACAGGGATGGCTACACCTTC.

V gene TRBV5-1 combines with J gene TRBJ2-3, with D possibly being TRBD1 (6 bases). CDR3 length: 17 amino acids. V was shortened by 0 bases and J by 2 bases, with 16 bases between the two germline ends. The germline V gene has CDR1 SGHRS and CDR2 YFSETQ. CDR3: CASSLAYSQGSTDTQYF. CDR3 coding DNA: TGCGCCAGCAGCTTGGCCTACAGTCAGGGGTCCACAGATACGCAGTATTTT.

Judged by abundance, this clone is medium-sized. The chain has TRBV10-1 and TRBJ1-2; D is possibly TRBD1 (5 bases). CDR1 WNHNN and CDR2 SYGVQD come from the germline V gene (reference sequence). V was pared by 6 bases and J by 4 bases, with 12 bases between. CDR3 length: 13 residues. CDR3 coding DNA: TGCGCCAGCAGGGGGGTGGACGGCTATGGCTACACCTTC. Translated: CASRGVDGYGYTF.

The genes are TRBV19 and TRBJ2-7, with TRBD2 matching 7 bases. Germline V gene lookup returns CDR1 LNHDA and CDR2 SQIVND (reference sequence). The CDR3 has 14 amino acids. After removal of 4 bases from V and 3 bases from J, the junction contained 6 bases not matched to a gene. Here the CDR3 DNA reads TGTGCCAGTAGTAAAGCGGGGAACTACTACGAGCAGTACTTC. It codes for CASSKAGNYYEQYF.

The CDR3 loop is CAISESDSQETQYF. The CDR3 DNA sequence: TGTGCCATCAGTGAGTCAGACAGCCAAGAGACCCAGTACTTC. The chain has TRBV10-3 and TRBJ2-5; tentative D call: TRBD1 (5 bases). The CDR3 spans 14 residues. The V end lost 0 bases, the J end lost 1 base, and 6 bases lay between the germline ends. Germline CDR1 and CDR2: ENHRY and SYGVKD.

The chain uses TRBV18 and TRBJ2-7; D remains unclear. The germline V gene has CDR1 KGHSH and CDR2 LQKENI. The CDR3 spans 12 residues. V shed 5 bases and J shed 2 bases, with 7 bases lying between them. The CDR3 region has the DNA TGTGCCAGCTCAGGGTCAGCCTACGAGCAGTACTTC. It specifies CASSGSAYEQYF. Supplemented by reference TRBV18 and TRBJ2-7, the full variable domain reads NAGVMQNPRHLVRRRGQEARLRCSPMKGHSHVYWYRQLPEEGLKFMVYLQKENIIDESGMPKERFSAEFPKEGPSILRIQQVVRGDSAAYFCASSGSAYEQYFGPGTRLTVT.

The chain joins TRBV5-1 to TRBJ2-7; D is possibly TRBD1 (5 bases). CDR3 length: 12 residues. The V gene lost 3 bases and the J gene lost 3 bases, with 7 bases spanning the gap. Germline CDR1 and CDR2: SGHRS and YFSETQ. The CDR3 loop reads CASSSDSYEQYF. The CDR3 nucleotides are TGCGCCAGCAGCTCCGACAGCTACGAGCAGTACTTC.

The chain couples TRBV28 to TRBJ2-7, with D uncertain. Trimming stripped 2 bases from V and 0 bases from J, with 2 bases between. CDR3 size: 12 residues. CDR1 and CDR2 (germline): MDHEN, SYDVKM. The CDR3 sequence: CASSLGSYEQYF. CDR3 DNA sequence: TGTGCCAGCAGTTTAGGCTCCTACGAGCAGTACTTC.

The chain is built from TRBV5-6 and TRBJ2-3, with a tentative D call TRBD2 (6 bases). The CDR3 runs 12 residues. CDR1 is SGHDT, CDR2 YYEEEE, per germline. V was pared by 7 bases and J by 6 bases, with 12 bases between. In nucleotides, the CDR3 is TGTGCCAGCTTCGGGACTTCGGATACGCAGTATTTT. This translates into CASFGTSDTQYF.

The chain uses TRBV30 and TRBJ2-5; unclear D gene. The length of the CDR3 is 14 residues. The germline CDR1 and CDR2 sequences are GTSNPN and SVGIG (reference sequence). With 0 bases removed from V and 5 bases from J, the gap between germline ends came to 13 bases. The CDR3 loop reads CAWSVQYKRETQYF. The CDR3 DNA follows: TGTGCCTGGAGTGTACAGTATAAAAGGGAGACCCAGTACTTC.

The chain is built from TRBV30 and TRBJ1-1; the D is unclear. Germline CDR1 reads GTSNPN; CDR2 reads SVGIG (reference sequence). CDR3 size: 15 residues. Trimming removed 3 bases at V and 1 base at J, with 15 bases between. Here the CDR3 reads CAWRIVGRGNTEAFF. As DNA, the CDR3 is TGTGCCTGGAGAATAGTGGGTCGGGGGAACACTGAAGCTTTCTTT.

V gene TRBV5-1 combines with J gene TRBJ2-7, with a possible D match to TRBD2 (5 bases). V was clipped by 4 bases and J by 0 bases, with 26 bases between them. Germline loops: CDR1 SGHRS, CDR2 YFSETQ. The CDR3 consists of 19 residues. In DNA, the CDR3 is TGCGCCAGCAGCACAATGCCATCCGGAGGAGGCGACCCCTCCTACGAGCAGTACTTC. This sequence encodes CASSTMPSGGGDPSYEQYF.

The chain couples TRBV19 to TRBJ1-1; no clear D. V shed 3 bases and J shed 3 bases, with 14 bases lying between them. Germline CDR1 is LNHDA and CDR2 is SQIVND (reference sequence). CDR3 length: 15 amino acids. Here the CDR3 reads CASSINPGEDTEAFF. DNA of the CDR3: TGTGCCAGTAGTATCAACCCCGGAGAAGACACTGAAGCTTTCTTT.

V usage is TRBV11-2 and J usage is TRBJ2-1, with 12 nucleotides matching TRBD2. This CDR3 comprises 14 residues. J was trimmed by 7 bases and V by 5 bases; bases with no gene match: 3. Germline CDR1 is SGHAT and CDR2 is FQNNGV. In nucleotides, the CDR3 is TGTGCCAGCAGCCTAGGACTAGCGGGAAATGAGCAGTTCTTC. As protein: CASSLGLAGNEQFF.

This chain uses TRBV23-1 with TRBJ2-5; weak D call: TRBD1 (6 bases). TRBV23-1 is flagged as an ORF with uncertain function. Trimming cost V 6 bases and J 3 bases, with 20 bases left between them. CDR3 length: 16 amino acids. The CDR3 nucleotides are TGCGCCAGCAGCCACCTAGGTTCTAGGGGGAAAGAGACCCAGTACTTC. It translates to CASSHLGSRGKETQYF.

The chain employs TRBV6-5 and TRBJ2-5, with D uncertain. Germline CDR1 and CDR2: MNHEY and SVGAGI. V was clipped by 7 bases and J by 4 bases, with 13 bases between them. The CDR3 loop spans 13 amino acids. CDR3 amino acids: CASTGPFRETQYF. The CDR3 bases are TGTGCCAGCACCGGCCCATTCCGAGAGACCCAGTACTTC.

The chain uses TRBV27 and TRBJ1-2; TRBD1 is a possible D gene (5 bases). From germline, CDR1 is MNHEY and CDR2 SMNVEV (reference sequence). V was pared by 4 bases and J by 4 bases, with 16 bases between. This CDR3 region has 15 residues. The CDR3 spells CASSWGGGGVYGYTF. The CDR3, as DNA: TGTGCCAGCAGTTGGGGTGGGGGAGGGGTCTATGGCTACACCTTC.

The chain employs TRBV9 and TRBJ2-1; 7 bases agree with TRBD2. The CDR3 runs to 15 residues. With V trimmed by 0 bases and J by 6 bases, 6 bases remained unmatched. Germline lookup yields CDR1 SGDLS and CDR2 YYNGEE. In DNA, the CDR3 is TGTGCCAGCAGCGTAGGGACTAGTACCCGCAATGAGCAGTTCTTC. This sequence encodes CASSVGTSTRNEQFF.

V gene TRBV7-9 combines with J gene TRBJ2-7, with 7 nucleotides matching TRBD1. The CDR3 spans 12 residues. Germline-derived CDR1 and CDR2 are SEHNR and FQNEAQ (reference sequence). With 4 bases clipped from V and 6 bases from J, the junction kept 3 bases outside the gene matches. In DNA form, the CDR3 reads TGTGCCAGCAGCTCCGACAGGGCCGAGCAGTACTTC. This codes for CASSSDRAEQYF.

The V and J genes are TRBV28 and TRBJ2-2; D gene unclear. Germline lookup yields CDR1 MDHEN and CDR2 SYDVKM. Trimming took 1 base from V and 3 from J, leaving 6 bases between them. The CDR3 length is 14 residues. CDR3 sequence: CASSLYEYTGELFF. The CDR3 DNA sequence: TGTGCCAGCAGTTTATACGAGTACACCGGGGAGCTGTTTTTT.

V and J are TRBV6-5 and TRBJ1-4, with D possibly being TRBD1 (5 bases). V was cut by 8 bases and J by 4 bases, with 17 bases left in between. CDR1 and CDR2 from the germline V gene are MNHEY and SVGAGI. The CDR3 has 15 residues. This CDR3 is CASRAGTGYNEKLFF. The CDR3 DNA is TGTGCCAGCCGTGCGGGGACGGGATATAATGAAAAACTGTTTTTT.

The chain uses TRBV4-3 and TRBJ1-1; D unresolved. Per the germline V gene, CDR1 is LGHNA and CDR2 is YSLEER. Trimming shortened V by 4 bases and J by 8 bases, and 20 bases separated the two germline ends. The CDR3 is made up of 15 amino acids. CDR3 sequence: CASSPGEDLFPEAFF. CDR3 in DNA: TGCGCCAGCAGCCCAGGTGAAGATTTGTTCCCAGAAGCTTTCTTT.